Presented here are 13 T cell receptor beta chains from one specimen sequenced in a study of cytomegalovirus exposure and HLA in healthy donors. Amplification used 60 Vbeta primers and 13 Jbeta primers. Data came from immunoSEQ multiplex PCR; TCRdb stores just in-frame clones and leaves some out. The sample lists 180,000 or so clones; 60% to 80% were seen once. The material sequenced was PBMCs. These receptors originate from a middle-aged woman in good health and CMV-seropositive.

The CDR3: CASSPGLVLRTGELFF. CDR3 sequence (DNA): TGTGCCAGCAGCCCGGGACTAGTCCTGCGCACCGGGGAGCTGTTTTTT. The chain couples TRBV5-4 to TRBJ2-2; TRBD2 matches 8 bases. The CDR3 has 16 amino acids. Trimming took 4 bases from V and 4 from J; bases not matched to a gene: 9. The germline CDR1 and CDR2 sequences are SGHNT and YYREEE (reference sequence).

This clone was observed a single time. The rearrangement links TRBV7-3 to TRBJ1-2; 7 bases are a match to TRBD1. CDR1 SGHTA and CDR2 FQGTGA come from the germline V gene. CDR3 length: 16 residues. The junction had 8 bases not matched to a gene; V was cut back by 2 bases and J by 2 bases. The CDR3: CASSLAGTEKNYGYTF. Written as DNA, the CDR3 is TGTGCCAGCAGCTTAGCCGGGACAGAGAAAAACTATGGCTACACCTTC.

The gene calls are TRBV28 and TRBJ1-2; TRBD1 agrees at 9 bases. This CDR3 comprises 19 residues. The J segment lost 9 bases and the V segment lost 4 bases, leaving 24 bases of the junction unmatched. Germline V gene sequence: CDR1 MDHEN, CDR2 SYDVKM. CDR3 DNA: TGTGCCAGCAGTTCCTCACCCGTACGGAGACCGGGACAGGGTTTTCGCTACACCTTC. Its protein is CASSSSPVRRPGQGFRYTF.

The V call is TRBV19, the J call TRBJ1-5; D might be TRBD1 (6 bases). The CDR3 covers 13 residues. The V end was cut by 5 bases, the J end by 7 bases, with 12 bases between. Germline V lookup: CDR1 LNHDA, CDR2 SQIVND (reference sequence). CDR3 nucleotides: TGTGCCAGTAGTTCAGGGGTCGGGCAGCCCCAGCATTTT. Protein product: CASSSGVGQPQHF.

The chain recombines TRBV11-2 with TRBJ1-4, with D possibly matching TRBD1 (6 bases). This CDR3 is built from 13 residues. Per the germline V gene, CDR1 is SGHAT and CDR2 is FQNNGV. The V end lost 6 bases, the J end lost 3 bases, and 8 bases lay between the germline ends. The DNA for the CDR3 is TGTGCCAGCAGAGGGGGAGCTAATGAAAAACTGTTTTTT. It yields the protein CASRGGANEKLFF.

For this clone: An end of the junction does not agree with germline; a read error may underlie this. The rearrangement links TRBV7-7 to TRBJ2-1; a possible D gene is TRBD2 (6 bases). The V gene's germline CDR1 is SSHAT and CDR2 FNYEAQ (reference sequence). The CDR3 has 15 amino acids. CDR3 in amino acids: CASSPGGAEHNEQFF. CDR3 bases: TGTGCTAGCAGTCCCGGCGGGGCAGAACACAATGAGCAGTTCTTC.

The chain combines TRBV6-1 with TRBJ1-1; 8 nucleotides line up with TRBD1. CDR1 is MNHNS and CDR2 is SASEGT in the germline V gene. The CDR3 consists of 13 residues. J gave up 3 bases and V 6 bases, and 3 bases lay outside the gene matches. CDR3 residues: CASSPTGDTEAFF. CDR3 coding DNA: TGTGCCAGCAGCCCGACAGGGGACACTGAAGCTTTCTTT.

The genes are TRBV7-2 and TRBJ2-3; no clear D. This CDR3 is 15 amino acids long. Germline assignment: CDR1 SGHTA and CDR2 FQGNSA. V was trimmed by 5 bases and J by 0 bases, leaving 12 bases between them. The CDR3 DNA reads as TGTGCCAGCAGCCCCTTGTCCGGGAGCACAGATACGCAGTATTTT. This codes for CASSPLSGSTDTQYF.

This clone was detected only once. This chain links TRBV14 with TRBJ2-1, with TRBD2 as a possible D gene (5 bases). The V gene lost 2 bases and the J gene lost 2 bases, with 16 bases spanning the gap. Germline V gene lookup returns CDR1 SGHDN and CDR2 FVKESK. This CDR3 is built from 17 residues. CDR3 protein: CASSQLGRGLTYNEQFF. The CDR3, as DNA: TGTGCCAGCAGCCAACTTGGGAGAGGACTGACCTACAATGAGCAGTTCTTC. Variable domain in full (rest from reference TRBV14 and TRBJ2-1): EAGVTQFPSHSVIEKGQTVTLRCDPISGHDNLYWYRRVMGKEIKFLLHFVKESKQDESGMPNNRFLAERTGGTYSTLKVQPAELEDSGVYFCASSQLGRGLTYNEQFFGPGTRLTVL.

V usage is TRBV6-4 and J usage is TRBJ2-1; D gene unclear. This CDR3 spans 13 amino acids. With 4 bases removed from V and 7 bases from J, the gap between germline ends came to 11 bases. Germline assignment: CDR1 MRHNA and CDR2 SNTAGT. The CDR3 DNA is TGTGCCAGCAGTGCGGCTAGAATGAATGAGCAGTTCTTC. Translation gives CASSAARMNEQFF.

This clone was observed a few times. The rearrangement uses TRBV28 and TRBJ1-5; 8 bases match TRBD1. J gave up 9 bases and V 6 bases, and 13 bases lay outside the gene matches. The CDR3 has 15 amino acids. Germline loops: CDR1 MDHEN, CDR2 SYDVKM. The CDR3 spells CASRPFSGGLSPQHF. In DNA, the CDR3 is TGTGCCAGCAGACCCTTTTCAGGGGGCCTATCGCCCCAGCATTTT.

This clone appeared a single time. As DNA, the CDR3 is TGTGCCAGTAGGGCGCGAGCGGGAGTGGGATGGGAGACCCAGTACTTC. Translation: CASRARAGVGWETQYF. The chain recombines TRBV19 with TRBJ2-5; 8 bases match TRBD2. This CDR3 spans 16 amino acids. CDR1 and CDR2 from the germline V gene are LNHDA and SQIVND (reference sequence). V shed 6 bases, J shed 5 bases, and the junction held 14 bases outside the gene matches.

The V gene is TRBV11-2, the J gene TRBJ2-1, with TRBD1 matching over 9 bases. The CDR3 loop spans 12 amino acids. In germline, CDR1 is SGHAT, CDR2 FQNNGV. V dropped 1 base and J dropped 14; count of bases not matched to a gene: 3. CDR3: CASSLARDREFF. Written as DNA, the CDR3 is TGTGCCAGCAGCTTAGCCCGGGACAGGGAGTTCTTC.